Listed here are 31 T cell receptor beta chains from one sample, sequenced in a study of blood T cell repertoires in COVID-19. Using immunoSEQ multiplex PCR, the repertoire was profiled, and TCRdb retains in-frame clones only, with some absent. The repertoire includes fewer than 150,000 clones, around three quarters of them detected once, and 10% to 14% sits in the top ten. The sequenced material came from peripheral blood. Every receptor here comes from a human donor in a cohort sampled during active COVID-19.

This chain uses TRBV5-6 with TRBJ2-5, with 7 bases identical to TRBD2. The CDR3 extends over 15 amino acids. The trim removed 4 bases at V and 3 bases at J, leaving 9 bases unmatched. Germline CDR1 reads SGHDT; CDR2 reads YYEEEE. CDR3 bases: TGTGCCAGCAGCCCGGTGGGGGGGAAGGAAGAGACCCAGTACTTC. It codes for CASSPVGGKEETQYF.

This sequence joins TRBV6-5 and TRBJ1-6; D not resolved. The CDR3 length is 13 residues. CDR1 and CDR2 from the germline V gene are MNHEY and SVGAGI. Trimming left V 6 bases short and J 12 bases short, with 15 bases between. For the CDR3, the DNA is TGTGCCAGCAGCCAAGCTACAGTTCTACCCCTCCACTTT. Translating gives CASSQATVLPLHF.

V is TRBV9 and J is TRBJ2-7; D unclear. CDR3 length: 13 amino acids. CDR1 is SGDLS and CDR2 is YYNGEE in the germline V gene. V gave up 0 bases and J gave up 7 bases, with 11 bases separating them. CDR3 loop: CASSVAISYEQYF. CDR3 DNA: TGTGCCAGCAGCGTAGCTATAAGTTATGAGCAGTACTTC.

This sequence joins TRBV5-6 and TRBJ2-1; 9 bases are a match to TRBD1. V lost 4 bases to trimming and J lost 8 bases; unmatched junction nucleotides: 10. CDR3 length equals 15 residues. The germline CDR1 and CDR2 sequences are SGHDT and YYEEEE. The CDR3 DNA follows: TGTGCCAGCAGCCCAACCGGGACAGGGTTGTATGAGCAGTTCTTC. Its translation: CASSPTGTGLYEQFF.

The chain is built from TRBV3-1 (or the pseudogene TRBV3-2) and TRBJ2-1, with D tentatively TRBD2 (6 bases). V lost 0 bases and J 0 bases, leaving 12 bases between the germline ends. The CDR3 covers 17 residues. Germline values: CDR1 LGHDT, CDR2 YNNKEL (reference sequence). The CDR3 loop reads CASSQDPAGRSYNEQFF. CDR3 DNA: TGTGCCAGCAGCCAAGATCCAGCGGGCCGCTCCTACAATGAGCAGTTCTTC.

The chain recombines TRBV19 with TRBJ2-3; TRBD2 is a possible D gene (7 bases). Per germline, CDR1 LNHDA and CDR2 SQIVND (reference sequence). The CDR3 is 15 residues long. V gave up 9 bases and J gave up 5 bases, with 21 bases separating them. This CDR3 reads CASSDRGLAVDTQYF. DNA of the CDR3: TGTGCCAGCTCGGACCGGGGGCTAGCGGTAGATACGCAGTATTTT.

The rearrangement joins TRBV28 to TRBJ1-2; D call uncertain. Trimming shortened V by 8 bases and J by 4 bases, and 8 bases separated the two germline ends. Germline lookup yields CDR1 MDHEN and CDR2 SYDVKM. This CDR3 has 11 residues. This CDR3 is CASGPGYGYTF. CDR3 sequence (DNA): TGTGCCAGCGGCCCGGGCTATGGCTACACCTTC.

CDR3 nucleotides: TGTGCCAGCAGCTTTGACGGGGGGCGCTCCTACAATGAGCAGTTCTTC. Amino acids: CASSFDGGRSYNEQFF. This chain uses TRBV5-8 with TRBJ2-1, with D possibly being TRBD2 (7 bases). V lost 2 bases and J 0 bases, leaving 12 bases between the germline ends. Germline V gene lookup returns CDR1 SGHTS and CDR2 YDEGEE. This CDR3 is 16 amino acids long.

The rearrangement links TRBV4-1 to TRBJ1-1; 11 positions match TRBD1. The CDR3 length is 17 residues. The junction had 11 bases not matched to a gene; V was cut back by 4 bases and J by 4 bases. Per germline, CDR1 MGHRA and CDR2 YSYEKL. CDR3 sequence: CASSPSPGTGGGTEAFF. The CDR3, as DNA: TGCGCCAGCAGCCCTAGTCCCGGGACAGGGGGAGGCACTGAAGCTTTCTTT.

The chain combines TRBV3-1 (or the pseudogene TRBV3-2) with TRBJ2-5, with 9 bases that match TRBD2. The J segment lost 8 bases and the V segment lost 0 bases, leaving 7 bases of the junction unmatched. The CDR3 is 15 amino acids. Per the germline V gene, CDR1 is LGHDT and CDR2 is YNNKEL (reference sequence). CDR3 coding DNA: TGTGCCAGCAGCCAAGAGCTAAGGACTAGCGAAACCCAGTACTTC. Protein: CASSQELRTSETQYF.

In nucleotides, the CDR3 is TGCAGTGCTAGAGATCGGGGGCCCCAGCATTTT. Translated, it gives CSARDRGPQHF. The V call is TRBV20-1, the J call TRBJ1-5; D is unresolved. V lost 0 bases and J lost 9, with 6 bases in between. The germline V gene has CDR1 DFQATT and CDR2 SNEGSKA (reference sequence). The CDR3 contains 11 residues.

In its sample, this clone was seen once. V gene TRBV12-3 or TRBV12-4 combines with J gene TRBJ2-7, with D hard to call. This CDR3 spans 13 amino acids. V lost 3 bases, J lost 2 bases, and 8 bases lay in between. This chain's CDR3 is CASSLGRTYEQYF. CDR3 sequence (DNA): TGTGCCAGCAGTTTGGGCAGAACCTACGAGCAGTACTTC.

This clone was picked up a small number of times. This chain uses TRBV5-6 with TRBJ1-3, with D tentatively TRBD1 (5 bases). Trimming shortened V by 9 bases and J by 0 bases, and 13 bases separated the two germline ends. Germline values: CDR1 SGHDT, CDR2 YYEEEE. The CDR3 has 14 amino acids. The CDR3 bases are TGTGCCACCATGGGGCAGATCTCTGGAAACACCATATATTTT. Residues: CATMGQISGNTIYF.

The chain has TRBV4-1 and TRBJ2-3, with 12 nucleotides matching TRBD2. Germline lookup yields CDR1 MGHRA and CDR2 YSYEKL. V lost 4 bases and J lost 0; bases outside the gene matches: 8. This CDR3 has 18 residues. Written as DNA, the CDR3 is TGCGCCAGCAGCCCGTCTGGACTAGCGGGGTCTAGCACAGATACGCAGTATTTT. Translation: CASSPSGLAGSSTDTQYF.

The rearrangement links TRBV6-6 to TRBJ2-5; TRBD2 aligns across 11 bases. Trimming at V came to 5 bases and at J to 4 bases, leaving 12 bases not matched to a gene. Per germline, CDR1 MNHNY and CDR2 SVGAGI (reference sequence). The CDR3 is made up of 17 amino acids. The CDR3 here is CASSLFPGGTSGETQYF. DNA for the CDR3: TGTGCCAGCAGTCTGTTCCCAGGCGGGACTAGCGGAGAGACCCAGTACTTC.

This chain links TRBV19 with TRBJ1-5; no firm D call. This CDR3 has 12 amino acids. Trimming shortened V by 3 bases and J by 8 bases, and 8 bases separated the two germline ends. Germline lookup yields CDR1 LNHDA and CDR2 SQIVND (reference sequence). CDR3 region: CASSMVQEPQHF. The CDR3 DNA follows: TGTGCCAGTAGTATGGTCCAGGAGCCCCAGCATTTT.

The chain is built from TRBV18 and TRBJ1-1; 12 bases match TRBD1. The V and J ends lost 3 bases and 3 bases, in that order; junction bases with no gene match: 8. Germline CDR1 reads KGHSH; CDR2 reads LQKENI. CDR3 size: 17 residues. The CDR3 bases are TGTGCCAGCTCACCGGGACAGGGGGCTGAACGGCACACTGAAGCTTTCTTT. Translating it yields CASSPGQGAERHTEAFF. Together with reference TRBV18 and TRBJ1-1, the CDR3 gives the full variable domain: NAGVMQNPRHLVRRRGQEARLRCSPMKGHSHVYWYRQLPEEGLKFMVYLQKENIIDESGMPKERFSAEFPKEGPSILRIQQVVRGDSAAYFCASSPGQGAERHTEAFFGQGTRLTVV.

By proportion, this clone is medium-sized. This chain links TRBV29-1 with TRBJ1-6, with TRBD1 as a possible D gene (5 bases). Trimming left V 6 bases short and J 7 bases short, with 16 bases between. The CDR3 contains 14 residues. From germline, CDR1 is SQVTM and CDR2 ANQGSEA. The CDR3 sequence: CSVRGQGGNSPLHF. The CDR3 DNA follows: TGCAGCGTCCGCGGCCAGGGAGGAAATTCACCCCTCCACTTT.

With respect to this clone: In the same sample, other DNA sequences code for this CDR3. The rearrangement joins TRBV4-1 to TRBJ2-3; 8 positions match TRBD2. Looked up from germline, CDR1 is MGHRA and CDR2 is YSYEKL. The length of the CDR3 is 14 residues. Trimming cost V 1 base and J 5 bases; bases outside gene matches: 2. CDR3 DNA: TGCGCCAGCAGCCAAGCGACTAGCGAAGATACGCAGTATTTT. Protein sequence: CASSQATSEDTQYF.

This chain uses TRBV11-2 with TRBJ2-3; 14 positions match TRBD2. The germline V gene has CDR1 SGHAT and CDR2 FQNNGV. The ends lost 4 bases at V and 0 bases at J; junction bases unmatched: 9. The CDR3 totals 19 residues. The CDR3 spells CASSSPAGLAGVSTDTQYF. CDR3 DNA sequence: TGTGCCAGCAGCTCCCCAGCGGGACTAGCGGGGGTGAGCACAGATACGCAGTATTTT.

The chain employs TRBV5-6 and TRBJ1-2; 9 bases line up with TRBD1. The CDR3 contains 12 residues. The germline V gene has CDR1 SGHDT and CDR2 YYEEEE. V shed 4 bases and J 6 bases; nucleotides not matched to a gene: 1. The DNA of the CDR3 is TGTGCCAGCAGCCGGACAGGGGATGGCTACACCTTC. It encodes CASSRTGDGYTF.

The chain recombines TRBV7-9 with TRBJ1-2; a weak D match, TRBD1 (6 bases). The CDR3 is 16 amino acids. Germline CDR1 is SEHNR and CDR2 is FQNEAQ (reference sequence). V was clipped by 4 bases and J by 2 bases, with 17 bases between them. CDR3 sequence (DNA): TGTGCCAGCAGCTCACCGGACAGACCTATAAACTATGGCTACACCTTC. This gives the protein CASSSPDRPINYGYTF.

This clone occurred once. The chain has TRBV19 and TRBJ2-3; 10 bases fit TRBD2. The CDR3 totals 14 residues. Unmatched junction bases numbered 3, after V lost 8 bases and J lost 1 base. From germline, CDR1 is LNHDA and CDR2 SQIVND (reference sequence). The CDR3 nucleotides read TGTGCCAGTGAGCGGGGGGGTCGCACAGATACGCAGTATTTT. It yields the protein CASERGGRTDTQYF.

J is TRBJ2-1 and V is TRBV2; a weak D match, TRBD2 (6 bases). The V gene lost 2 bases and the J gene lost 8 bases, with 16 bases spanning the gap. Germline CDR1 and CDR2: SNHLY and FYNNEI. The CDR3 has 15 amino acids. The CDR3 protein is CASSERGTPRDEQFF. In nucleotides, the CDR3 is TGTGCCAGCAGTGAAAGAGGGACTCCGAGGGATGAGCAGTTCTTC.

This clone was observed a handful of times. The rearrangement links TRBV19 to TRBJ1-2; 7 bases are shared with TRBD1. J lost 2 bases, V lost 5 bases, and 8 bases had no gene match. Germline-derived CDR1 and CDR2 are LNHDA and SQIVND (reference sequence). The CDR3 totals 15 residues. The CDR3 region has the DNA TGTGCCAGTAGTCCGTCCCGGGACAGCAACTATGGCTACACCTTC. Encoded protein: CASSPSRDSNYGYTF. The full variable domain, rest sourced from reference TRBV19 and TRBJ1-2, is DGGITQSPKYLFRKEGQNVTLSCEQNLNHDAMYWYRQDPGQGLRLIYYSQIVNDFQKGDIAEGYSVSREKKESFPLTVTSAQKNPTAFYLCASSPSRDSNYGYTFGSGTRLTVV.

The table lists this clone with a few counts. The CDR3: CASSLSTGVLSPLHF. CDR3 sequence (DNA): TGTGCCAGCAGCTTATCGACAGGGGTTCTTTCACCCCTCCACTTT. This chain uses TRBV7-9 with TRBJ1-6, with 8 bases lining up with TRBD1. CDR1 SEHNR and CDR2 FQNEAQ come from the germline V gene (reference sequence). The CDR3 extends over 15 amino acids. V lost 2 bases, J lost 9 bases, and 6 bases stayed unmatched.

Only a few counts were recorded for this clone. The J gene is TRBJ1-5, the V gene TRBV19; 7 bases align to TRBD1. The CDR3 covers 19 residues. Unmatched junction bases numbered 16, after V lost 3 bases and J lost 2 bases. Germline CDR1 reads LNHDA; CDR2 reads SQIVND (reference sequence). In DNA, the CDR3 is TGTGCCAGTAGTATCGGTCCTATAAGGGGGCGCGTAGGCAATCAGCCCCAGCATTTT. Translating it yields CASSIGPIRGRVGNQPQHF.

This chain joins TRBV11-2 and TRBJ1-2; the D is unclear. CDR1 is SGHAT and CDR2 is FQNNGV in the germline V gene. The CDR3 totals 13 residues. Trimming removed 4 bases at V and 3 bases at J, with 9 bases between. In DNA form, the CDR3 reads TGTGCCAGCAGCTCCCAAAAATACTATGGCTACACCTTC. Amino acids: CASSSQKYYGYTF.

This chain links TRBV5-1 with TRBJ1-2; a weak D match, TRBD1 (6 bases). Germline values: CDR1 SGHRS, CDR2 YFSETQ. The CDR3 length is 14 residues. V dropped 5 bases and J dropped 2 bases, with 13 bases sitting between them. CDR3 sequence reads: CASRNRETNYGYTF. DNA of the CDR3: TGCGCCAGCAGAAACAGGGAAACAAACTATGGCTACACCTTC. Supplemented by reference TRBV5-1 and TRBJ1-2, the full variable domain reads KAGVTQTPRYLIKTRGQQVTLSCSPISGHRSVSWYQQTPGQGLQFLFEYFSETQRNKGNFPGRFSGRQFSNSRSEMNVSTLELGDSALYLCASRNRETNYGYTFGSGTRLTVV.

The chain carries TRBV4-1 and TRBJ2-3; TRBD1 is a possible D gene (7 bases). V was pared by 1 base and J by 3 bases, with 11 bases between. The CDR3 covers 15 residues. Germline V lookup: CDR1 MGHRA, CDR2 YSYEKL. Written as DNA, the CDR3 is TGCGCCAGCAGCCAAGGGGGGGACAGAACAGATACGCAGTATTTT. Translating it yields CASSQGGDRTDTQYF.

The chain recombines TRBV24-1 with TRBJ1-1, with no clear D. Germline V gene sequence: CDR1 KGHDR, CDR2 SFDVKD. CDR3 length: 13 residues. Trimming removed 7 bases at V and 1 base at J, with 9 bases between. The CDR3 sequence is CATRFGWNTEAFF. The CDR3 DNA reads as TGTGCCACCAGATTCGGGTGGAACACTGAAGCTTTCTTT.